This T cell receptor (beta chain) was recovered during a study of vaccination and CD4 T cells after COVID-19. General observations from the study: Nearly all convalescent vaccine-specific clones, 304 of 307, recognized only SARS-CoV-2 spike. There was no significant change from about 20 to 38 median reactive clonotypes.

Concerning this clonotype: Its target is unknown.

The treatment: approximately nine-day PBMC culture with coronavirus spike peptide pools or control peptides (ViraFEST assay). Cultures of PBMCs, about 2 million per well, were set up with roughly 10 IU/ml IL-2 and approximately 9.7 ug/ml peptide pools. This CDR3 is built from 16 residues. Trimming took off 0 bases at V and 4 bases at J, with 15 bases between the two ends. CDR1 and CDR2 (germline): SGHAT, FQNNGV. The Oncomine TCR Beta short-read assay was applied to DNA of cultured CD4+ T cells. MiXCR, applied by TCRdb to the PCR reads, yields one record per CDR3 protein. The repertoire holds about 21,000 distinct CDR3 sequences, with under 70% as singletons.

Sequencing input: CD4+ T cells from blood, cultured in vitro. This clonotype was sampled from a human donor who had recovered from COVID-19. The V call is TRBV11-2, the J call TRBJ1-2; a possible D gene is TRBD1 (6 bases). CDR3 region: CASSLDAPGDSYGYTF. The CDR3 nucleotides are TGTGCCAGCAGCTTAGATGCGCCAGGGGATAGCTATGGCTACACCTTC. Supplemented by reference TRBV11-2 and TRBJ1-2, the full variable domain reads EAGVAQSPRYKIIEKRQSVAFWCNPISGHATLYWYQQILGQGPKLLIQFQNNGVVDDSQLPKDRFSAERLKGVDSTLKIQPAKLEDSAVYLCASSLDAPGDSYGYTFGSGTRLTVV.